A selection of T cell receptor beta chains follows, all from one sample in a study of CXCR3-negative and CXCR3-positive naive CD8 T cells. TCRdb re-called the 5' RACE reads; every CDR3 protein appears as one record, without DNA. This table lists roughly 100,000 distinct CDR3 sequences. Sequencing used naive CXCR3- CD8+ T cells from blood. The receptors derive from a human donor in good health. Some clones in this sample may be carry-over from other donors' samples. Each CDR3 is given with its conserved first and last residue.

J gene: TRBJ1-1; V gene: TRBV19; CDR3 protein: CASSITRSPTEAFF
J gene: TRBJ2-7; V gene: TRBV28; CDR3 protein: CASSALKASEQYF
J gene: TRBJ2-7; V gene: TRBV6-2/TRBV6-3; CDR3 protein: CASRNPDGRSSYEQYF
J gene: TRBJ2-7; V gene: TRBV7-2; CDR3 protein: CASSFSHEQYF
J gene: TRBJ2-2; V gene: TRBV7-9; CDR3 protein: CASSLAERGELFF
J gene: TRBJ2-3; V gene: TRBV19; CDR3 protein: CASSAEPREIGTDTQYF
J gene: TRBJ2-3; V gene: TRBV29-1; CDR3 protein: CSVLITDTQYF
J gene: TRBJ1-1; V gene: TRBV20-1; CDR3 protein: CSARDPGVNTEAFF
J gene: TRBJ2-2; V gene: TRBV7-9; CDR3 protein: CASSSNRANTGELFF
J gene: TRBJ1-2; V gene: TRBV25-1; CDR3 protein: CASWTFLYGYTF
J gene: TRBJ2-7; V gene: TRBV28; CDR3 protein: CASSFFGGDGEQYF
J gene: TRBJ2-3; V gene: TRBV29-1; CDR3 protein: CSVEGTSGRGTDTQYF
J gene: TRBJ1-1; V gene: TRBV6-6; CDR3 protein: CASSAGTVGKAFF
J gene: TRBJ2-7; V gene: TRBV6-6; CDR3 protein: CASNHGTSYEQYF
J gene: TRBJ2-7; V gene: TRBV7-2; CDR3 protein: CASSGDYPPYEQYF
J gene: TRBJ2-7; V gene: TRBV7-8; CDR3 protein: CASSLGQGPREQYF
J gene: TRBJ2-3; V gene: TRBV7-3; CDR3 protein: CASSLTEGTDTQYF
J gene: TRBJ2-7; V gene: TRBV10-3; CDR3 protein: CAISPTTGAKSSYEQYF
J gene: TRBJ1-3; V gene: TRBV7-3; CDR3 protein: CASSLPDHRGLMKGNTIYF
J gene: TRBJ2-1; V gene: TRBV10-3; CDR3 protein: CATLPGPDGNEQFF
J gene: TRBJ2-1; V gene: TRBV19; CDR3 protein: CASREPRGDEQFF
J gene: TRBJ2-3; V gene: TRBV12-3/TRBV12-4; CDR3 protein: CASSFQETDTQYF
J gene: TRBJ2-7; V gene: TRBV14; CDR3 protein: CASSQGGLAGYEQYF
J gene: TRBJ2-6; V gene: TRBV20-1; CDR3 protein: CSARQLAGAYGANVLTF
J gene: TRBJ1-2; V gene: TRBV12-3/TRBV12-4; CDR3 protein: CASSSMPGAYGYTF
J gene: TRBJ1-2; V gene: TRBV4-2; CDR3 protein: CASSTNYGYTF
J gene: TRBJ2-5; V gene: TRBV9; CDR3 protein: CASSAPQEETQYF
J gene: TRBJ2-1; V gene: TRBV10-3; CDR3 protein: CAIRNPWAGGRNEQFF
J gene: TRBJ1-6; V gene: TRBV11-3; CDR3 protein: CASSLRQGISPLHF
J gene: TRBJ2-7; V gene: TRBV15; CDR3 protein: CATSRDRRDEQYF
J gene: TRBJ2-3; V gene: TRBV12-3/TRBV12-4; CDR3 protein: CASSSLDREGTDTQYF
J gene: TRBJ2-7; V gene: TRBV12-3/TRBV12-4; CDR3 protein: CASSFISNEQYF
J gene: TRBJ2-1; V gene: TRBV3-1; CDR3 protein: CASAPRGTAYNEQFF
J gene: TRBJ2-7; V gene: TRBV20-1; CDR3 protein: CSARFPGQAEQYF
J gene: TRBJ2-5; V gene: TRBV27; CDR3 protein: CASSLMVETQYF
J gene: TRBJ2-7; V gene: TRBV20-1; CDR3 protein: CSARAASGPNYEQYF
J gene: TRBJ2-1; V gene: TRBV29-1; CDR3 protein: CSLRTDYNEQFF
J gene: TRBJ2-7; V gene: TRBV12-3/TRBV12-4; CDR3 protein: CASTIGDRDYEQYF
J gene: TRBJ2-7; V gene: TRBV4-1; CDR3 protein: CASSPQPGTGGYEQYF
J gene: TRBJ2-4; V gene: TRBV5-5; CDR3 protein: CASSLTPGNIQYF
J gene: TRBJ2-3; V gene: TRBV7-3; CDR3 protein: CASSLHGTGVDTQYF
J gene: TRBJ1-2; V gene: TRBV28; CDR3 protein: CASRVLRDPPNYGYTF
J gene: TRBJ1-1; V gene: TRBV6-2/TRBV6-3; CDR3 protein: CASSYAGNTEAFF
J gene: TRBJ2-3; V gene: TRBV12-3/TRBV12-4; CDR3 protein: CASSRLRGRNTDTQYF
J gene: TRBJ1-4; V gene: TRBV5-1; CDR3 protein: CASSPSGAGGEKLFF
J gene: TRBJ2-7; V gene: TRBV20-1; CDR3 protein: CSAGDRITTGSYEQYF
J gene: TRBJ1-2; V gene: TRBV29-1; CDR3 protein: CSVLEQGGGYTF
J gene: TRBJ2-1; V gene: TRBV4-3; CDR3 protein: CASSRTSWGDYNEQFF
J gene: TRBJ1-1; V gene: TRBV11-2; CDR3 protein: CASSLVTEAFF
J gene: TRBJ1-1; V gene: TRBV29-1; CDR3 protein: CSAWGQGITEAFF
J gene: TRBJ2-3; V gene: TRBV20-1; CDR3 protein: CSARGMDRASTDTQYF
J gene: TRBJ2-6; V gene: TRBV11-3; CDR3 protein: CASRTSGANVLTF
J gene: TRBJ2-7; V gene: TRBV29-1; CDR3 protein: CSVESTSGSYEQYF
J gene: TRBJ2-1; V gene: TRBV29-1; CDR3 protein: CSVEERPQGKFF